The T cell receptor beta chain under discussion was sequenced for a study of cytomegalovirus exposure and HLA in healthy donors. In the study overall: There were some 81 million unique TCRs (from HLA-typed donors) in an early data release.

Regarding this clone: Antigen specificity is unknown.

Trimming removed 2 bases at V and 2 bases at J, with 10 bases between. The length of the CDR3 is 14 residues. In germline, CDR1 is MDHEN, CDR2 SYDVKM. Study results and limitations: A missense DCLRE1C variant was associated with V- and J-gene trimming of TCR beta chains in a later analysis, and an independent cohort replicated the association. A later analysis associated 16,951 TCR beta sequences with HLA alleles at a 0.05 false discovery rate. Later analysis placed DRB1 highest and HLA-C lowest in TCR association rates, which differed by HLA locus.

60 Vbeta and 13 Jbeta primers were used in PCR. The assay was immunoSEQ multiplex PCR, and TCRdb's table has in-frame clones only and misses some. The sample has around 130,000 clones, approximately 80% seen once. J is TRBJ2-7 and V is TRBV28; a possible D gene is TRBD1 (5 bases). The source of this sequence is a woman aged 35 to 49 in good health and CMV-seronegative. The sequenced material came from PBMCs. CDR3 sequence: CASSLGAKTYEQYF. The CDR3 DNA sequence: TGTGCCAGCAGTTTAGGGGCTAAAACCTACGAGCAGTACTTC.